This T cell receptor beta chain was identified in a study of cytomegalovirus exposure and HLA in healthy donors. Study-wide results and limits: Associated with HLA alleles at 0.05 false discovery rate in a later analysis were around 15,000 TCR beta sequences. It was in a later analysis that TCR association rates were seen to vary by HLA locus, highest for DRB1 and lowest for HLA-C.

Worth noting for this clone: Its specificity is not known.

These donors, healthy bone marrow donors, were studied. The PCR employed 60 Vbeta primers together with 13 Jbeta primers. This table comes from immunoSEQ multiplex PCR, and its TCRdb copy is limited to in-frame clones, with some not included. The top ten hold 2% to 3% of the sample, which has 50,000 to 55,000 clones, around 82% seen once. The clonotype was recovered from a boy between 10 and 17 years old in good health and CMV-seropositive. Sequencing input: PBMCs.

The CDR3 loop is CASSLQANYGYTF. The CDR3 nucleotides read TGTGCCAGCAGTTTACAGGCCAACTATGGCTACACCTTC. J is TRBJ1-2 and V is TRBV28; D remains ambiguous. V dropped 2 bases and J dropped 2 bases, with 6 bases sitting between them. CDR1 MDHEN and CDR2 SYDVKM come from the germline V gene. The CDR3 loop spans 13 amino acids.